Listed below are T cell receptor beta chains from one sample, sequenced in a study of shared clonotypes between healthy human individuals. The data were produced by immunoSEQ multiplex PCR, yet TCRdb's version contains in-frame clones alone and is incomplete. The table shows hundreds of thousands of clones, with less than 97% occurring only once. The sample was naive CD8+ T cells sorted from blood. The receptors originated from a woman aged 30 to 39 in good health. Both conserved end residues are part of each CDR3. The D gene is left open where the match is weak.

D,J,V,DNA,CDR3
NA,TRBJ1-1,TRBV5-1,TGCGCCAGCAGCTTGTGGGGGGGAACTGAAGCTTTCTTT,CASSLWGGTEAFF
TRBD1,TRBJ2-1,TRBV28,TGTGCCAGCAGTTTGGCGTTACAGGGGGCTGGATTCTTC,CASSLALQGAGFF
NA,TRBJ1-1,TRBV19,TGTGCCAGTAGTATGGGACAAAAATCCGGGGGAGACACTGAAGCTTTCTTT,CASSMGQKSGGDTEAFF
TRBD2,TRBJ2-2,TRBV7-6,TGTGCCAGCAGCCTGATCTCGGGGACTAGCGGGGACACCGGGGAGCTGTTTTTT,CASSLISGTSGDTGELFF
NA,TRBJ2-3,TRBV11-2,TGTGCCAGCAGCTTATACCAGGCGCGGGGAGATACGCAGTATTTT,CASSLYQARGDTQYF
TRBD2,TRBJ2-7,TRBV2,TGTGCCAGCAGTGAAACTAGCGGGAGGGTCTCCTACGAGCAGTACTTC,CASSETSGRVSYEQYF
NA,TRBJ2-7,TRBV29-1,TGCAGCGCCGCGCACCGGGGAAAGGAGCAGTACTTC,CSAAHRGKEQYF
NA,TRBJ1-5,TRBV28,TGTGCCAGTGCGGGACCGATCAATCAGCCCCAGCATTTT,CASAGPINQPQHF
NA,TRBJ2-1,TRBV5-4,TGTGCCAGCAGCTTGGCTACGGAGCAGTTCTTC,CASSLATEQFF
NA,TRBJ1-2,TRBV19,TGTGCCAGTAGTATAGGGGATAATCGACAGGTCCTGAACTATGGCTACACCTTC,CASSIGDNRQVLNYGYTF